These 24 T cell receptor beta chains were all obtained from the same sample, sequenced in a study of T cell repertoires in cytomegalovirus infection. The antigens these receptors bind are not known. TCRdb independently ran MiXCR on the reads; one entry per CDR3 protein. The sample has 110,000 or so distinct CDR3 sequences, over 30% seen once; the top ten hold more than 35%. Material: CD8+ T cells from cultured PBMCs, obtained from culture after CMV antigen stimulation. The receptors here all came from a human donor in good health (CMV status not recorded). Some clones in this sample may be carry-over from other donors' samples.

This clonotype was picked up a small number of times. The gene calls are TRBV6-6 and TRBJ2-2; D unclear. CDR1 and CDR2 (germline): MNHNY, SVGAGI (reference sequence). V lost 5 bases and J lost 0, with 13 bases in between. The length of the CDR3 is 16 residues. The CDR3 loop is CASSNGAGSNTGELFF. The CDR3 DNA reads TGTGCCAGCAGTAACGGAGCAGGCTCGAACACCGGGGAGCTGTTTTTT.

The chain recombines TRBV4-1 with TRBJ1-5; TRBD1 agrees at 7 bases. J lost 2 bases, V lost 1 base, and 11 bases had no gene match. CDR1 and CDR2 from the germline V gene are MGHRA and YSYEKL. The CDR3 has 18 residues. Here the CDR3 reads CASSQGGAGGGRNQPQHF. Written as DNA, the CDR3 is TGCGCCAGCAGCCAAGGGGGAGCAGGAGGGGGCCGCAATCAGCCCCAGCATTTT.

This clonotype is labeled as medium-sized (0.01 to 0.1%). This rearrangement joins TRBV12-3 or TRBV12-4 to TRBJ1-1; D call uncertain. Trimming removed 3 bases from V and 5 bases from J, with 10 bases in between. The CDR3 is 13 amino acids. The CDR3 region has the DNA TGTGCCAGCAGTTTTTTACCGGGGACTGAAGCTTTCTTT. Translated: CASSFLPGTEAFF.

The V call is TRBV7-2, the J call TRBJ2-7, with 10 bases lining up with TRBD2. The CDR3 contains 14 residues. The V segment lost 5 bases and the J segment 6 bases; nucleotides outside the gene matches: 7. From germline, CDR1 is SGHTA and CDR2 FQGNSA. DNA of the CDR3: TGTGCCAGCAGCCGCAGCGGGGGGGGGAGCGAGCAGTACTTC. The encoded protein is CASSRSGGGSEQYF.

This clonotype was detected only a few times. This CDR3 reads CASSLGQITEAFF. The DNA for the CDR3 is TGTGCCAGCAGCTTGGGGCAGATCACTGAAGCTTTCTTT. The chain joins TRBV5-5 to TRBJ1-1, with no clear D. Germline-derived CDR1 and CDR2 are SGHKS and YYEKEE (reference sequence). The CDR3 totals 13 residues. V lost 0 bases and J lost 4, with 7 bases in between.

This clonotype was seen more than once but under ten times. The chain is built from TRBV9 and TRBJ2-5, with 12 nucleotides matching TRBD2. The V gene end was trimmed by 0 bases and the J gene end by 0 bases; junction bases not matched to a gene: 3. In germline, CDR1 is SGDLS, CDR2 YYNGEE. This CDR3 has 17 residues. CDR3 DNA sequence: TGTGCCAGCAGCGTAGGACTAGCGGGGGAGTACCAAGAGACCCAGTACTTC. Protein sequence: CASSVGLAGEYQETQYF.

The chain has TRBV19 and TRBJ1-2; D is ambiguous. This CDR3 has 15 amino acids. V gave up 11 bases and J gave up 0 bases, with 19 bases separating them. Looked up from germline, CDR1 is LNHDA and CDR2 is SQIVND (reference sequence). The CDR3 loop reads CASSGYGGTNYGYTF. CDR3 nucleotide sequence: TGTGCCTCGTCCGGTTACGGAGGCACTAACTATGGCTACACCTTC.

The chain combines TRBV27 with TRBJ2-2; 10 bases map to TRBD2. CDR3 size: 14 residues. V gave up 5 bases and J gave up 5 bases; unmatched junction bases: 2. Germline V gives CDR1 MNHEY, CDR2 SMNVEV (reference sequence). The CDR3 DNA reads TGTGCCAGCAGTAATAGCGGGGGGACCGGGGAGCTGTTTTTT. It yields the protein CASSNSGGTGELFF.

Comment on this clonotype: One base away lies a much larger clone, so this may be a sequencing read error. CDR3 residues: CASSLRTGCYNEQFF. The DNA of the CDR3 is TGTGCCAGCAGCCTGCGGACAGGGTGCTACAATGAGCAGTTCTTC. The chain links TRBV7-2 to TRBJ2-1; 8 bases are a match to TRBD1. Per germline, CDR1 SGHTA and CDR2 FQGNSA. CDR3 length: 15 amino acids. The trim removed 5 bases at V and 3 bases at J, leaving 6 bases unmatched.

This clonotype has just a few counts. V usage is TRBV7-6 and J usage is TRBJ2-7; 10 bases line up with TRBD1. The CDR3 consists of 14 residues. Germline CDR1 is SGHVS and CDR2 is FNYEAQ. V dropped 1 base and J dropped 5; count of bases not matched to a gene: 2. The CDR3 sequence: CASSLVGTGDEQYF. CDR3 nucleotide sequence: TGTGCCAGCAGCTTAGTTGGGACAGGGGACGAGCAGTACTTC.

The CDR3 DNA follows: TGTGCCACCATGGCCGAAGGGGGACCCCCGAATTACGAGCAGTACTTC. It is translated as CATMAEGGPPNYEQYF. The V and J genes are TRBV27 and TRBJ2-7, with a weak D call TRBD1 (6 bases). Trimming took off 10 bases at V and 4 bases at J, with 26 bases between the two ends. This CDR3 spans 16 amino acids. Germline V gene data show CDR1 as MNHEY and CDR2 as SMNVEV (reference sequence).

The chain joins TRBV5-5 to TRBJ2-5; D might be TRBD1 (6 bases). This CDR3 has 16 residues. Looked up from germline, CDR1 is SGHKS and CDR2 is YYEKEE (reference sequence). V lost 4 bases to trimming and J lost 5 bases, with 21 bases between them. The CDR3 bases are TGTGCCAGCAGCATCGACCGGGACACCCTCAGGGAGACCCAGTACTTC. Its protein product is CASSIDRDTLRETQYF.

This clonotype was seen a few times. The CDR3 spells CASSQDFAGGYNEQFF. Here the CDR3 DNA reads TGCGCCAGCAGCCAAGACTTTGCGGGGGGTTACAATGAGCAGTTCTTC. The V call is TRBV4-1, the J call TRBJ2-1, with 8 nucleotides matching TRBD2. There are 16 residues in the CDR3. Germline V gene lookup returns CDR1 MGHRA and CDR2 YSYEKL. With 0 bases clipped from V and 4 bases from J, the junction kept 5 bases outside the gene matches.

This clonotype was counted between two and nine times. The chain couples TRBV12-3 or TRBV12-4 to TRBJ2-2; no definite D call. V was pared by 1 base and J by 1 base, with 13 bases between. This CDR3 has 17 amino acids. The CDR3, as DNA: TGTGCCAGCAGTTTAGGAAGGGATACCTTGAACACCGGGGAGCTGTTTTTT. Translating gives CASSLGRDTLNTGELFF.

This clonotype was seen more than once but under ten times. CDR3 in DNA: TGTGCCAGCAGGTGGCCGGGACAGGGGGACTATGGCTACACCTTC. Encoded protein: CASRWPGQGDYGYTF. The chain uses TRBV28 and TRBJ1-2; 11 bases line up with TRBD1. V shed 6 bases, J shed 3 bases, and the junction held 6 bases outside the gene matches. The CDR3 spans 15 residues. Germline V CDR1 and CDR2: MDHEN, SYDVKM.

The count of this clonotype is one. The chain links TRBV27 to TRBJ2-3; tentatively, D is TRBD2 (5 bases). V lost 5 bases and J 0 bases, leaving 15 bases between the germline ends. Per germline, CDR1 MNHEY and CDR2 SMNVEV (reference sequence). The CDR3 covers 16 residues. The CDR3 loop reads CASSPRGGFSTDTQYF. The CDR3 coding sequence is TGTGCCAGCAGTCCTCGGGGTGGCTTTAGCACAGATACGCAGTATTTT.

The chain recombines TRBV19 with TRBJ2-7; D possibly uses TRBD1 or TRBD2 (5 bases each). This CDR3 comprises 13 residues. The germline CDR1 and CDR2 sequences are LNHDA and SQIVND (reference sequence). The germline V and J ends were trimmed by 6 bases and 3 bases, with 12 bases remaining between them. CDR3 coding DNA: TGTGCCAGTAGCGCAGGGAGCGTCTACGAGCAGTACTTC. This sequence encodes CASSAGSVYEQYF.

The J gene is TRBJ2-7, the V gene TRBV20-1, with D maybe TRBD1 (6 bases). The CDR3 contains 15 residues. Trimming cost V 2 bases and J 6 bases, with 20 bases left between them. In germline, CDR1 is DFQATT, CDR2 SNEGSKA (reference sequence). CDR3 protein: CSARQRTGTIAEQYF. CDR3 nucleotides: TGCAGTGCTAGACAACGGACCGGGACAATAGCCGAGCAGTACTTC.

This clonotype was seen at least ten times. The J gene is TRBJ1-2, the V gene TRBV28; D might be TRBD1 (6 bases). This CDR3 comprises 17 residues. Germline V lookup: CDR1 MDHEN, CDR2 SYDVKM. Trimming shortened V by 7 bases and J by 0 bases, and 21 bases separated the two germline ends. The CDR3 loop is CASNPQGNQSPNYGYTF. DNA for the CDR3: TGTGCCAGCAACCCGCAGGGGAACCAGTCACCTAACTATGGCTACACCTTC.

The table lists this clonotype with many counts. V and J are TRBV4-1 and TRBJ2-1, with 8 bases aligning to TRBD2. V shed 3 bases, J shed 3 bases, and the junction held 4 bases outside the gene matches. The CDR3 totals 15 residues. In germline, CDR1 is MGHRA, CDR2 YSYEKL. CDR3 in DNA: TGCGCCAGCAGCCAGTCGACTAGCGTCTACAATGAGCAGTTCTTC. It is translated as CASSQSTSVYNEQFF.

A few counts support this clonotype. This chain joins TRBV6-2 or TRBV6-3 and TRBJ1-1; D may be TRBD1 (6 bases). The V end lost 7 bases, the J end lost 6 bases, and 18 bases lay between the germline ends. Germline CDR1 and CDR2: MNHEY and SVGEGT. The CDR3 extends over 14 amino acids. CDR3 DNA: TGTGCCAGCACCACTAACCGGGACAACCCTGAAGCTTTCTTT. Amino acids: CASTTNRDNPEAFF.

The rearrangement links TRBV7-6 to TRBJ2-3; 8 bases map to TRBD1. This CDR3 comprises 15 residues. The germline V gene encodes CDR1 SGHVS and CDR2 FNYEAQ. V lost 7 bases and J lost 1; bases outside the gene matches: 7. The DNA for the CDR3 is TGTGCCAGCAACACGGGGACAGGAGGCACAGATACGCAGTATTTT. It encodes CASNTGTGGTDTQYF.

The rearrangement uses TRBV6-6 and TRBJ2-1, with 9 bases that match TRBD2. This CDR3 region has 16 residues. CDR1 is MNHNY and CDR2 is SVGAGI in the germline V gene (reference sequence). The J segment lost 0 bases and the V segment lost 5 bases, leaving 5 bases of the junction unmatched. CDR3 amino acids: CASSGGGANSYNEQFF. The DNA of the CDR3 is TGTGCCAGCAGTGGCGGGGGGGCGAACTCCTACAATGAGCAGTTCTTC.

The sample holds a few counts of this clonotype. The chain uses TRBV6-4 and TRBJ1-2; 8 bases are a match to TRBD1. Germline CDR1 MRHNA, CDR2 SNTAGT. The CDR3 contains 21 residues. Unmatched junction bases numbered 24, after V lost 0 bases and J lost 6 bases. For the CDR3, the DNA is TGTGCCAGCAGTGACTCGTTCCTCCGAGACAGGGGCTCGAGGGGGATAAATGGCTACACCTTC. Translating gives CASSDSFLRDRGSRGINGYTF.